This is a list of T cell receptor beta chains from one sample in a study of beta chain features in type 1 diabetes. TCRdb's table, derived via immunoSEQ multiplex PCR, lists solely in-frame clones and lacks some. The table lists nearly 700,000 clones, roughly 13% of them singletons. Specimen: naive CD4+ T cells from blood. The receptor set was obtained from a young man with type 1 diabetes. Each CDR3 is given with its conserved first and last residue. Fields, in order: D gene, V gene, J gene, clone size, CDR3 protein, CDR3 DNA. A D gene is named only where the DNA matches it firmly. Part of the rows lack a size; the others show once, few, many or a class for expanded clones.

NA	TRBV18	TRBJ2-5	NA	CASSPKRQGGGEYETQYF	TGTGCCAGCTCACCCAAGCGCCAGGGTGGGGGCGAGTATGAGACCCAGTACTTC
NA	TRBV2	TRBJ1-4	few	CASSRGQSGEKLFF	TGTGCCAGCAGTCGGGGGCAAAGTGGTGAAAAACTGTTTTTT
NA	TRBV28	TRBJ1-1	few	CASSPSWGGTEAFF	TGTGCCAGCAGTCCCTCCTGGGGGGGAACTGAAGCTTTCTTT
TRBD2	TRBV7-3	TRBJ2-3	NA	CASSLGASGGGTDTQYF	TGTGCCAGCAGCTTAGGGGCTAGCGGGGGTGGCACAGATACGCAGTATTTT
NA	TRBV5-6	TRBJ2-5	NA	CASSSRETQYF	TGTGCCAGCAGCTCACGAGAGACCCAGTACTTC
NA	TRBV4-1	TRBJ2-3	few	CASSQSQSLGHTDTQYF	TGCGCCAGCAGCCAATCCCAATCGCTGGGGCACACAGATACGCAGTATTTT
NA	TRBV4-1	TRBJ1-2	NA	CASSQDEGRIHGYTF	TGCGCCAGCAGCCAAGATGAGGGCAGGATCCATGGCTACACCTTC
NA	TRBV6-6	TRBJ1-2	few	CASSSPKYGYTF	TGTGCCAGCAGTTCCCCGAAGTATGGCTACACCTTC
NA	TRBV29-1	TRBJ1-1	NA	CSVEGTANTEAFF	TGCAGCGTTGAGGGGACGGCGAACACTGAAGCTTTCTTT
NA	TRBV30	TRBJ1-5	many	CAWSVRDDQPQHF	TGTGCCTGGAGTGTCAGGGACGATCAGCCCCAGCATTTT
NA	TRBV7-3	TRBJ1-1	few	CASSLSSATEAFF	TGTGCCAGCAGCTTATCCTCAGCCACTGAAGCTTTCTTT
TRBD1	TRBV30	TRBJ2-5	NA	CAGTGWVETQYF	TGTGCCGGGACAGGGTGGGTTGAGACCCAGTACTTC
NA	TRBV30	TRBJ1-1	NA	CAWSGGSTEAFF	TGTGCCTGGAGTGGAGGGAGCACTGAAGCTTTCTTT
NA	TRBV7-2	TRBJ2-3	few	CASSLARGTDTQYF	TGTGCCAGCAGCTTAGCGAGAGGCACAGATACGCAGTATTTT
NA	TRBV7-9	TRBJ1-2	NA	CASSLLAGLNYGYTF	TGTGCCAGCAGCTTATTGGCAGGGCTTAACTATGGCTACACCTTC
TRBD1	TRBV19	TRBJ1-1	few	CASSQDPGTGASRAEAFF	TGTGCCAGTAGCCAAGACCCCGGGACAGGGGCGAGTCGTGCTGAAGCTTTCTTT
TRBD1	TRBV5-1	TRBJ2-2	NA	CASQTGGSTGELFF	TGCGCCAGTCAGACAGGGGGTTCAACCGGGGAGCTGTTTTTT
NA	TRBV20-1	TRBJ1-1	few	CSATENTEAFF	TGCAGTGCTACAGAGAACACTGAAGCTTTCTTT
NA	TRBV6-9	TRBJ1-6	NA	CASSLWFERSPLHF	TGTGCCAGCAGCCTCTGGTTTGAACGTTCACCCCTCCACTTT
NA	TRBV30	TRBJ1-6	few	CAWTLGGVNNSPLHF	TGTGCCTGGACCCTCGGGGGCGTCAATAATTCACCCCTCCACTTT
NA	TRBV28	TRBJ2-7	NA	CTHSKADSYEQYF	TGTACACACTCTAAGGCCGACTCCTACGAGCAGTACTTC
NA	TRBV6-6	TRBJ2-7	NA	CASSSGSYEQYF	TGTGCCAGCAGTTCAGGGTCCTACGAGCAGTACTTC
TRBD1	TRBV13	TRBJ1-5	NA	CASSTSTGTGANQPQHF	TGTGCCAGCAGCACCTCCACCGGGACAGGGGCCAATCAGCCCCAGCATTTT
TRBD2	TRBV25-1	TRBJ2-3	few	CASGPYLSGGADTQYF	TGTGCCAGCGGGCCTTATTTAAGCGGGGGGGCAGATACGCAGTATTTT
NA	TRBV5-1	TRBJ1-1	NA	CASSLVTTAGDTEAFF	TGCGCCAGCAGCTTGGTAACCACCGCGGGCGACACTGAAGCTTTCTTT
TRBD2	TRBV7-9	TRBJ2-5	NA	CASSLAWLAGGGQETQYF	TGTGCCAGCAGCTTAGCTTGGCTAGCGGGGGGAGGTCAAGAGACCCAGTACTTC
NA	TRBV28	TRBJ1-5	few	CASSPRGNQPQHF	TGTGCCAGCAGTCCCCGGGGCAATCAGCCCCAGCATTTT
TRBD1	TRBV30	TRBJ1-3	few	CASGQGQNTIYF	TGTGCCTCGGGACAGGGACAAAACACCATATATTTT
NA	TRBV6-5	TRBJ2-5	few	CASSPTSSGTQYF	TGTGCCAGCAGCCCAACTAGCTCCGGGACCCAGTACTTC
TRBD1	TRBV10-2	TRBJ1-3	few	CASGTGTSGNTIYF	TGCGCCAGCGGGACAGGGACCTCTGGAAACACCATATATTTT
TRBD1	TRBV5-1	TRBJ1-1	once	CASSLETGITEAFF	TGCGCCAGCAGCTTGGAGACAGGGATCACTGAAGCTTTCTTT
NA	TRBV4-1	TRBJ1-1	NA	CASSRRGGTEAFF	TGCGCCAGCAGCCGCAGGGGAGGCACTGAAGCTTTCTTT
NA	TRBV6-1	TRBJ2-6	NA	CASWRSSGANVLTF	TGTGCCAGTTGGAGGAGCTCTGGGGCCAACGTCCTGACTTTC
NA	TRBV4-1	TRBJ2-6	few	CASSQDEGANVLTF	TGCGCCAGCAGCCAAGATGAGGGGGCCAACGTCCTGACTTTC
NA	TRBV6-1	TRBJ1-6	NA	CASSEAPNSPLHF	TGTGCCAGCAGTGAAGCGCCGAATTCACCCCTCCACTTT
NA	TRBV30	TRBJ1-1	NA	CAWDHMALNTEAFF	TGTGCCTGGGATCATATGGCCCTGAACACTGAAGCTTTCTTT
NA	TRBV5-1	TRBJ2-2	NA	CASSGPANTGELFF	TGCGCCAGCAGTGGCCCTGCGAACACCGGGGAGCTGTTTTTT
NA	TRBV19	TRBJ2-1	few	CASSNEVRAYNEQFF	TGTGCCAGTAGTAATGAGGTGAGGGCCTACAATGAGCAGTTCTTC
TRBD1	TRBV23-1	TRBJ1-4	few	CASSKGGDDEKLFF	TGCGCCAGCTCAAAAGGGGGCGACGATGAAAAACTGTTTTTT
NA	TRBV5-6	TRBJ1-6	NA	CASSLQGGQNSPLHF	TGTGCCAGCAGCTTGCAAGGCGGGCAAAATTCACCCCTCCACTTT
NA	TRBV15	TRBJ2-5	NA	CATSRPPGSIGLETQYF	TGTGCCACCAGCAGACCCCCGGGAAGTATAGGCCTCGAGACCCAGTACTTC
TRBD1	TRBV5-6	TRBJ1-2	NA	CASSLAGTGVYGYTF	TGTGCCAGCAGCTTGGCCGGGACAGGGGTGTATGGCTACACCTTC
TRBD1	TRBV5-6	TRBJ1-1	NA	CASSRTGDAFF	TGTGCCAGCAGCCGTACAGGGGACGCTTTCTTT
TRBD1	TRBV6-1	TRBJ2-1	NA	CASTGQAGYNEQFF	TGTGCCAGCACCGGACAGGCCGGGTACAATGAGCAGTTCTTC
TRBD2	TRBV6-1	TRBJ2-7	few	CASQLAGSSYEQYF	TGTGCCAGTCAGCTAGCGGGGAGCTCCTACGAGCAGTACTTC
TRBD1	TRBV30	TRBJ2-7	few	CAWKLMDRDEQYF	TGTGCCTGGAAGCTCATGGACAGGGACGAGCAGTACTTC
NA	TRBV7-2	TRBJ1-1	NA	CASSFSGRTVNTEAFF	TGTGCCAGCAGCTTTAGTGGGAGAACAGTGAACACTGAAGCTTTCTTT
NA	TRBV30	TRBJ1-2	few	CAWTLEPLNYGYTF	TGTGCCTGGACCCTAGAGCCCTTAAACTATGGCTACACCTTC
NA	TRBV11-2	TRBJ1-2	NA	CASSLGSPNYGYTF	TGTGCCAGCAGCTTAGGTTCGCCCAACTATGGCTACACCTTC
NA	TRBV19	TRBJ2-6	few	CASSLVAGANVLTF	TGTGCCAGTAGTCTGGTCGCTGGGGCCAACGTCCTGACTTTC
NA	TRBV4-1	TRBJ2-1	NA	CASSQEWSGVEQFF	TGCGCCAGCAGCCAAGAATGGTCGGGGGTAGAGCAGTTCTTC
TRBD1	TRBV7-9	TRBJ2-7	NA	CASSFPGTGGGSLLYEQYF	TGTGCCAGCAGCTTCCCCGGGACAGGGGGCGGATCGCTTTTGTACGAGCAGTACTTC
NA	TRBV7-9	TRBJ1-4	NA	CASSFSPGTRNEKLFF	TGTGCCAGCAGCTTCTCACCCGGGACGCGGAATGAAAAACTGTTTTTT
NA	TRBV7-9	TRBJ2-7	NA	CASSPPGTSSSEQYF	TGTGCCAGCAGCCCTCCCGGGACTTCTTCCTCCGAGCAGTACTTC